This section outlines one T cell receptor beta chain sequence together with its context. What it recognizes is unknown. The data originate from a study of T cell repertoires in cytomegalovirus infection. MiXCR, run by TCRdb on the reads, gives a single entry per CDR3 protein. The data hold 200,000 to 250,000 distinct CDR3 sequences, with around 35% observed a single time. Trimming took off 5 bases at V and 7 bases at J, with 15 bases between the two ends. Germline loops: CDR1 SGHVS, CDR2 FNYEAQ. The CDR3 covers 14 residues. The source material was CD8+ T cells from cultured PBMCs, sampled from culture after CMV antigen stimulation. This sequence was found in a human donor in good health (CMV status not recorded). Some clones in this sample may be carry-over from other donors' samples. This chain uses TRBV7-6 with TRBJ1-5, with a possible D match to TRBD1 (6 bases). The CDR3 DNA sequence: TGTGCCAGCAGCGGGGGGGCGAGTGGACAGCCCCAGCATTTT. Translating it yields CASSGGASGQPQHF.